The clone carrying this T cell receptor (beta chain) was seen a few times. Its specificity is not known. CDR1 is SGDLS, CDR2 YYNGEE, per germline. V was trimmed by 4 bases and J by 6 bases, leaving 7 bases between them. The CDR3 loop spans 11 amino acids. The sample originates from a study of CD8+CD57+ T cells in acquired aplastic anemia. Study outcomes and limitations: Patients did not significantly differ from controls in CD8+ Simpson's diversity. There were twenty-nine CD8+ CDR3 sequences that occurred in both patients and controls.

Patients chosen for sequencing had CD8+CD57+ cells that had expanded, as shown by flow cytometry. Each of the patients presented with severe acquired aplastic anemia. When blood sampling took place, the patients had received no therapy. It was genomic DNA that served as the template for profiling TCR beta VDJ and CDR3. TCRdb re-derived calls from the reads in MiXCR, one entry per CDR3 protein. The sample consists of around 180,000 distinct CDR3 sequences, less than 50% of them appearing once. The sequence derives from a human donor with aplastic anemia. This rearrangement joins TRBV9 to TRBJ1-1, with no clear D. The sequencing sample was made of sorted CD4+, CD8+, or CD8+CD57+ T cells (not recorded which) from PBMCs. In nucleotides, the CDR3 is TGTGCCAGCAGCCCCCGGTCTGAAGCTTTCTTT. Translating gives CASSPRSEAFF.